This T cell receptor beta chain derives from a study of cytomegalovirus exposure and HLA in healthy donors. Looked up from germline, CDR1 is MNHNS and CDR2 is SASEGT. The CDR3 is 14 residues long. The V end was cut by 1 base, the J end by 7 bases, with 13 bases between. The PCR employed 60 Vbeta primers together with 13 Jbeta primers. Only in-frame clones appear in the TCRdb table, and some are missing; sequencing was by immunoSEQ multiplex PCR. The sample has around 150,000 clones; 82% are singletons. Study conclusions and caveats: DRB1 had the most TCR associations and HLA-C the fewest, a later analysis found, with rates varying by HLA locus.

A remark on this clone: Its cognate antigen is unknown.

The V and J genes are TRBV6-1 and TRBJ2-5; D is possibly TRBD2 (5 bases). This TCR was sampled from a girl aged 10 to 17 in good health and CMV-seropositive. Sequenced input: PBMCs. The CDR3 coding sequence is TGTGCCAGCAGTGAAGGGACTTGGCAACGGACCCAGTACTTC. This encodes CASSEGTWQRTQYF.